The 28 T cell receptor beta chains listed next were all sequenced from one sample in a study of blood T cell repertoires in COVID-19. Assay: immunoSEQ multiplex PCR; the TCRdb copy retains only in-frame clones and omits some. The sample includes 350,000 or so clones, about nine tenths of them seen just once. Source material: peripheral blood. Receptors originate from a woman aged 55-75 years with COVID-19, enrolled during active disease.

J is TRBJ1-1 and V is TRBV7-2; 8 nucleotides agree with TRBD1. Per the germline V gene, CDR1 is SGHTA and CDR2 is FQGNSA. The CDR3 runs to 15 residues. Losses at the gene ends were 5 bases for V and 2 bases for J; bases not matched to a gene: 7. CDR3 loop: CASSRQGNHNTEAFF. As DNA, the CDR3 is TGTGCCAGCAGCAGACAGGGGAATCATAACACTGAAGCTTTCTTT.

The rearrangement links TRBV6-5 to TRBJ1-2; D call uncertain. The V end was cut by 8 bases, the J end by 5 bases, with 9 bases between. Germline loops: CDR1 MNHEY, CDR2 SVGAGI. The CDR3 spans 11 residues. CDR3 DNA sequence: TGTGCCAGCGGTTCGAGGTATGGCTACACCTTC. Its protein product is CASGSRYGYTF.

The V call is TRBV7-9, the J call TRBJ1-1; 7 bases align to TRBD1. The V gene's germline CDR1 is SEHNR and CDR2 FQNEAQ (reference sequence). The ends lost 1 base at V and 5 bases at J; junction bases unmatched: 4. This CDR3 has 14 amino acids. The CDR3 nucleotides are TGTGCCAGCAGCTTAGTGCAGGGGGATACTGAAGCTTTCTTT. Residues: CASSLVQGDTEAFF.

The V and J genes are TRBV7-3 and TRBJ1-1, with TRBD1 matching 9 bases. CDR1 is SGHTA and CDR2 is FQGTGA in the germline V gene. This CDR3 comprises 13 residues. Trimming removed 6 bases from V and 4 bases from J; junction bases left unmatched: 3. CDR3 sequence: CASSQQGATEAFF. Written as DNA, the CDR3 is TGTGCCAGCAGTCAACAGGGGGCCACTGAAGCTTTCTTT.

This clone occurred a few times. The chain employs TRBV5-1 and TRBJ2-7, with D possibly TRBD1 on 6 matching bases. There are 15 residues in the CDR3. The V gene's germline CDR1 is SGHRS and CDR2 YFSETQ. V lost 0 bases and J 4 bases, leaving 14 bases between the germline ends. The CDR3 coding sequence is TGCGCCAGCAGCTTGGCGACAGGACCGAGGTACGAGCAGTACTTC. Translating it yields CASSLATGPRYEQYF.

The CDR3 loop is CASSLGTGFEAFF. In DNA, the CDR3 is TGTGCCAGCTCACTGGGGACAGGGTTTGAAGCTTTCTTT. The chain recombines TRBV18 with TRBJ1-1; 9 bases are shared with TRBD1. V lost 4 bases and J lost 7; bases outside the gene matches: 4. This CDR3 region has 13 residues. Germline V gene lookup returns CDR1 KGHSH and CDR2 LQKENI.

The gene calls are TRBV10-3 and TRBJ1-6; D is undetermined. From germline, CDR1 is ENHRY and CDR2 SYGVKD. Trimming removed 8 bases from V and 0 bases from J, with 5 bases in between. CDR3 length equals 13 residues. CDR3 sequence reads: CAIASSYNSPLHF. The CDR3 DNA sequence: TGTGCCATCGCCAGCTCCTATAATTCACCCCTCCACTTT.

The chain employs TRBV27 and TRBJ1-5; D possibly corresponds to TRBD1 (5 bases). Trimming stripped 5 bases from V and 3 bases from J, with 11 bases between. This CDR3 spans 14 amino acids. Germline-derived CDR1 and CDR2 are MNHEY and SMNVEV (reference sequence). In nucleotides, the CDR3 is TGTGCCAGCAGTCCAGCAGGGTCCAATCAGCCCCAGCATTTT. It codes for CASSPAGSNQPQHF.

This clone was detected only once. This chain joins TRBV5-1 and TRBJ1-2, with 8 bases matching TRBD1. Trimming cost V 0 bases and J 4 bases; bases outside gene matches: 5. The CDR3 covers 15 residues. CDR1 is SGHRS, CDR2 YFSETQ, per germline. The CDR3 region is CASSLVRGHGYGYTF. CDR3 bases: TGCGCCAGCAGCTTGGTCAGGGGGCATGGCTATGGCTACACCTTC.

The V and J genes are TRBV7-2 and TRBJ1-2, with 7 nucleotides matching TRBD1. The CDR3 runs to 19 residues. Germline assignment: CDR1 SGHTA and CDR2 FQGNSA. V lost 5 bases to trimming and J lost 4 bases; unmatched junction nucleotides: 22. CDR3 in amino acids: CASSPVGRGFTLGTYGYTF. The DNA of the CDR3 is TGTGCCAGCAGCCCCGTGGGCAGGGGGTTTACCTTAGGCACCTATGGCTACACCTTC.

V and J are TRBV13 and TRBJ2-2; 10 positions agree with TRBD2. This CDR3 comprises 16 residues. V gave up 5 bases and J gave up 5 bases; unmatched junction bases: 8. CDR1 and CDR2 from the germline V gene are PRHDT and FYEKMQ (reference sequence). CDR3 DNA sequence: TGTGCCAGCAGCCACGTCCTAGCGGGGGAAACCGGGGAGCTGTTTTTT. This encodes CASSHVLAGETGELFF. The full variable domain, rest sourced from reference TRBV13 and TRBJ2-2, is AAGVIQSPRHLIKEKRETATLKCYPIPRHDTVYWYQQGPGQDPQFLISFYEKMQSDKGSIPDRFSAQQFSDYHSELNMSSLELGDSALYFCASSHVLAGETGELFFGEGSRLTVL.

This clone showed up just once. CDR3 sequence reads: CASSEGQGETQYF. CDR3 DNA sequence: TGTGCCAGCAGTGAAGGGCAGGGTGAGACCCAGTACTTC. This chain uses TRBV2 with TRBJ2-5, with a possible D match to TRBD1 (5 bases). The germline V gene encodes CDR1 SNHLY and CDR2 FYNNEI. The CDR3 runs to 13 residues. Trimming left V 1 base short and J 5 bases short, with 8 bases between.

This clone was recorded once. The chain has TRBV28 and TRBJ1-5; TRBD1 might be the D (5 bases). The CDR3 runs to 15 residues. Per the germline V gene, CDR1 is MDHEN and CDR2 is SYDVKM. The V end was cut by 6 bases, the J end by 0 bases, with 12 bases between. CDR3 protein: CASSPGDNSNQPQHF. The CDR3 DNA follows: TGTGCCAGCAGCCCGGGGGATAATAGCAATCAGCCCCAGCATTTT. The variable domain in full, completed from reference TRBV28 and TRBJ1-5, reads DVKVTQSSRYLVKRTGEKVFLECVQDMDHENMFWYRQDPGLGLRLIYFSYDVKMKEKGDIPEGYSVSREKKERFSLILESASTNQTSMYLCASSPGDNSNQPQHFGDGTRLSIL.

This clone was seen once. This chain links TRBV10-3 with TRBJ2-3, with 13 bases lining up with TRBD2. Germline V gene data show CDR1 as ENHRY and CDR2 as SYGVKD. V lost 4 bases, J lost 1 base, and 2 bases stayed unmatched. This CDR3 spans 16 amino acids. In DNA, the CDR3 is TGTGCCATCAGTGGAGGGACTAGCGGGGGCACAGATACGCAGTATTTT. Translating it yields CAISGGTSGGTDTQYF.

This chain connects TRBV28 to TRBJ2-7; 10 bases are a match to TRBD1. The germline gives CDR1 MDHEN, CDR2 SYDVKM. The CDR3 has 16 amino acids. V trimming: 6 bases; J trimming: 3 bases; junction bases outside the gene matches: 11. The CDR3 region is CASSPGTGASFYEQYF. CDR3 nucleotides: TGTGCCAGCAGCCCCGGGACAGGGGCCTCCTTCTACGAGCAGTACTTC. Together with reference TRBV28 and TRBJ2-7, the CDR3 gives the full variable domain: DVKVTQSSRYLVKRTGEKVFLECVQDMDHENMFWYRQDPGLGLRLIYFSYDVKMKEKGDIPEGYSVSREKKERFSLILESASTNQTSMYLCASSPGTGASFYEQYFGPGTRLTVT.

This chain connects TRBV24-1 to TRBJ2-3, with 13 bases aligning to TRBD2. J was trimmed by 1 base and V by 6 bases; bases with no gene match: 9. CDR1 is KGHDR and CDR2 is SFDVKD in the germline V gene. CDR3 length: 18 residues. The CDR3 DNA follows: TGTGCCACCAGTCCCTTAAGGGGGACTAGCGGGGGCACAGATACGCAGTATTTT. The encoded protein is CATSPLRGTSGGTDTQYF.

The rearrangement links TRBV10-3 to TRBJ1-2, with 7 bases aligning to TRBD1. Germline CDR1 is ENHRY and CDR2 is SYGVKD. This CDR3 is built from 14 residues. The V segment lost 10 bases and the J segment 7 bases; nucleotides outside the gene matches: 15. CDR3 nucleotide sequence: TGTGCCACCCTCTCCCCCGGGACAGCTCCTGGCTACACCTTC. The encoded protein is CATLSPGTAPGYTF.

This chain connects TRBV19 to TRBJ2-3; TRBD1 might be the D (6 bases). Germline CDR1 LNHDA, CDR2 SQIVND (reference sequence). CDR3 length: 14 amino acids. V was shortened by 4 bases and J by 0 bases, with 8 bases between the two germline ends. CDR3 nucleotides: TGTGCCAGTAGTACAGGGGAAAGCACAGATACGCAGTATTTT. This codes for CASSTGESTDTQYF.

The rearrangement uses TRBV27 and TRBJ1-1; 9 bases line up with TRBD1. V dropped 6 bases and J dropped 9; count of bases not matched to a gene: 14. Germline CDR1 MNHEY, CDR2 SMNVEV (reference sequence). This CDR3 region has 15 residues. CDR3 sequence reads: CASSRAGTGTVQAFF. CDR3 nucleotide sequence: TGTGCCAGCAGCCGAGCGGGGACAGGGACCGTACAAGCTTTCTTT.

The V and J genes are TRBV11-1 and TRBJ1-2, with D perhaps TRBD1 (5 bases). This CDR3 is 13 amino acids long. Per germline, CDR1 SGHAT and CDR2 FQDESV (reference sequence). The V and J ends lost 1 base and 7 bases respectively, with 10 bases between them. CDR3 nucleotide sequence: TGTGCCAGCAGCTTAGAATGGGACTCTGGCTACACCTTC. Translated: CASSLEWDSGYTF.

The rearrangement links TRBV10-3 to TRBJ1-5; 9 nucleotides match TRBD1. Unmatched junction bases numbered 3, after V lost 0 bases and J lost 6 bases. This CDR3 has 15 residues. Germline V CDR1 and CDR2: ENHRY, SYGVKD. CDR3 sequence reads: CAISESTGGVQPQHF. The CDR3 nucleotides read TGTGCCATCAGTGAGTCGACAGGGGGAGTTCAGCCCCAGCATTTT.

V is TRBV11-2 and J is TRBJ1-6, with 9 positions matching TRBD1. CDR3 length: 16 amino acids. Trimming took 8 bases from V and 10 from J; bases not matched to a gene: 15. The V gene's germline CDR1 is SGHAT and CDR2 FQNNGV. The CDR3 region is CASEPSQGAVNSPLHF. CDR3 sequence (DNA): TGTGCCAGCGAGCCCTCACAGGGGGCGGTAAACTCACCCCTCCACTTT.

The chain is built from TRBV7-9 and TRBJ1-4, with D possibly TRBD1 on 6 matching bases. V was cut by 0 bases and J by 6 bases, with 8 bases left in between. Germline lookup yields CDR1 SEHNR and CDR2 FQNEAQ (reference sequence). This CDR3 spans 14 amino acids. The CDR3 DNA is TGTGCCAGCAGCTTAGCAGGGGGAGATGAAAAACTGTTTTTT. Protein sequence: CASSLAGGDEKLFF.

The V gene is TRBV25-1, the J gene TRBJ2-6, with a weak D call TRBD2 (5 bases). V lost 2 bases and J 2 bases, leaving 7 bases between the germline ends. The germline CDR1 and CDR2 sequences are MGHDK and SYGVNS. The CDR3 has 15 residues. The CDR3 is CASSERETGANVLTF. CDR3 DNA sequence: TGTGCCAGCAGTGAAAGGGAGACTGGGGCCAACGTCCTGACTTTC.

This clone showed up just once. This chain links TRBV21-1 with TRBJ2-1; the table calls TRBD2, which could not be checked here. TRBV21-1 is a pseudogene segment. This CDR3 has 18 residues. CDR3 residues: CASILNHTSGGAHNEQFF. The DNA of the CDR3 is TGTGCCAGCATCCTAAATCATACGAGCGGGGGGGCCCACAATGAGCAGTTCTTC.

About this clone: The sample has other DNA sequences that encode this CDR3 too. The chain combines TRBV12-3 or TRBV12-4 with TRBJ1-5; D not resolved. The CDR3 covers 13 residues. With 3 bases removed from V and 4 bases from J, the gap between germline ends came to 7 bases. The CDR3 is CASSLAGNQPQHF. The CDR3 DNA reads TGTGCCAGCAGTTTGGCGGGGAATCAGCCCCAGCATTTT.

The chain has TRBV4-1 and TRBJ1-2; D not certain. The CDR3 covers 15 residues. Germline V lookup: CDR1 MGHRA, CDR2 YSYEKL. V lost 0 bases and J lost 2, with 10 bases in between. CDR3 in DNA: TGCGCCAGCAGCCAAGATACCAGAATAAACTATGGCTACACCTTC. Amino acid sequence: CASSQDTRINYGYTF.

The chain combines TRBV28 with TRBJ1-5; TRBD1 agrees at 9 bases. From germline, CDR1 is MDHEN and CDR2 SYDVKM. CDR3 length equals 15 residues. J was trimmed by 6 bases and V by 6 bases; bases with no gene match: 9. The CDR3 DNA follows: TGTGCCAGCAGCATGAGGGGACAGGGCAGTCAGCCCCAGCATTTT. The encoded protein is CASSMRGQGSQPQHF.